This entry features one TCR beta chain sequence. In the original processing: From reference gene primer amplification, estimates of nucleated cell counts were derived. Libraries were prepared by immunoSEQ multiplex PCR; TCRdb keeps only in-frame clonotypes and omits some of them. Clone size and V and J calls were adopted from that table, with D and trimming inferred from the DNA. The profile shows roughly 380,000 clones, about 85% of them singletons. Trimming left V 0 bases short and J 6 bases short, with 15 bases between. CDR3 length: 16 amino acids. From germline, CDR1 is SGHVS and CDR2 FQNEAQ. The source of the sample is a study of blood T cell repertoires in COVID-19. Study-level background: Sources were T cells, B-cell-depleted T cells, or PBMCs; the material itself was cDNA or gDNA.

V and J are TRBV7-8 and TRBJ1-5, with a weak D call TRBD1 (6 bases). This receptor was identified in a woman between 18 and 29 years old with acute or convalescent COVID-19. Material for sequencing was peripheral blood. CDR3 amino acids: CASSLAGRGGSQPQHF. CDR3 DNA: TGTGCCAGCAGCTTAGCGGGCAGGGGTGGGAGTCAGCCCCAGCATTTT.